A single sample is the source of the 30 T cell receptor beta chains below, sequenced in a study of T-cell reconstitution after alpha-beta-depleted transplantation in children (dated by TCRdb to about 2016). The library was built by means of PCR. TCRdb records Illumina HiSeq 2500 as the sequencer. Molecular barcoding was employed in the preparation of TCR libraries, with unique molecular identifiers being used to normalize TCRbeta repertoire quantification. Through fastp at Q25 and MiXCR, TCRdb rebuilt clones from the public reads, retaining in-frame beta chains. Entries that share a CDR3 protein sequence are merged under the most common genes and DNA. The sample yields about 980,000 distinct CDR3 sequences; about 26% were counted once. The ten top clones hold more than 25% of the sample. Explained via the paper, the treatment or condition label denotes: allogeneic hematopoietic cell transplantation with graft depleted of TCRalphabeta T cells and CD19 B cells.

Source: PBMCs, mostly from graft donor cells, taken 360 days after TCRalphabeta/CD19-depleted stem cell transplant. The origin of the receptors is a boy younger than two who had a stem cell transplant for SCID, so the T cells may come from the graft donor.

The chain couples TRBV28 to TRBJ1-1; D gene ambiguous. The V end lost 10 bases, the J end lost 1 base, and 10 bases lay between the germline ends. Germline assignment: CDR1 MDHEN and CDR2 SYDVKM. The CDR3 runs to 12 residues. CDR3 nucleotide sequence: TGTGCCACCTCAGTTGGGAACACTGAAGCTTTCTTT. Amino acid sequence: CATSVGNTEAFF.

In its sample, this clonotype was seen a few times. The chain carries TRBV5-1 and TRBJ2-1; D gene ambiguous. V lost 0 bases and J lost 5, with 3 bases in between. The CDR3 is made up of 12 amino acids. Germline CDR1 reads SGHRS; CDR2 reads YFSETQ. Here the CDR3 reads CASSLDDNEQFF. The CDR3 DNA reads as TGCGCCAGCAGCTTGGACGACAATGAGCAGTTCTTC.

The J gene is TRBJ2-7, the V gene TRBV5-1; D is unresolved. The germline V gene has CDR1 SGHRS and CDR2 YFSETQ. Trimming stripped 1 base from V and 0 bases from J, with 8 bases between. The CDR3 sequence is 14 residues long. CDR3 nucleotide sequence: TGCGCCAGCAGCTTGCCGTCCGGCTCCTACGAGCAGTACTTC. Its protein is CASSLPSGSYEQYF.

The chain employs TRBV7-2 and TRBJ2-7; D is possibly TRBD1 or TRBD2 (7 bases each). The V end lost 10 bases, the J end lost 4 bases, and 20 bases lay between the germline ends. Germline CDR1 reads SGHTA; CDR2 reads FQGNSA. This CDR3 comprises 14 residues. The CDR3 DNA is TGTGCCACCCACAGCGGGACAGTCCCTTACGAGCAGTACTTC. Amino acids: CATHSGTVPYEQYF.

The gene calls are TRBV18 and TRBJ2-3, with D possibly TRBD1 on 5 matching bases. CDR3 length equals 15 residues. Per germline, CDR1 KGHSH and CDR2 LQKENI. The V gene lost 2 bases and the J gene lost 0 bases, with 9 bases spanning the gap. The CDR3 sequence is CASSPYQGSTDTQYF. CDR3 in DNA: TGTGCCAGCTCACCATACCAGGGTAGCACAGATACGCAGTATTTT. Full variable domain (rest looked up from reference TRBV18 and TRBJ2-3): NAGVMQNPRHLVRRRGQEARLRCSPMKGHSHVYWYRQLPEEGLKFMVYLQKENIIDESGMPKERFSAEFPKEGPSILRIQQVVRGDSAAYFCASSPYQGSTDTQYFGPGTRLTVL.

In its sample, this clonotype was seen a few times. V is TRBV5-6 and J is TRBJ1-1; TRBD1 matches at 7 bases. V lost 6 bases to trimming and J lost 11 bases; unmatched junction nucleotides: 19. Germline V CDR1 and CDR2: SGHDT, YYEEEE. CDR3 length equals 15 residues. CDR3 bases: TGTGCCAGCACCTCATACGGGACAGCTAACGTCTTGGCTTTCTTT. It is translated as CASTSYGTANVLAFF.

This clonotype was found a few times. The chain has TRBV6-1 and TRBJ1-3; maybe TRBD1 (6 bases). The germline gives CDR1 MNHNS, CDR2 SASEGT. Trimming removed 7 bases from V and 2 bases from J, with 15 bases in between. The CDR3 runs 15 residues. For the CDR3, the DNA is TGTGCCAGCACCCCGGACAGCAGGACTGGAAACACCATATATTTT. Protein: CASTPDSRTGNTIYF.

The rearrangement uses TRBV2 and TRBJ1-1; D remains ambiguous. The CDR3 extends over 12 amino acids. Trimming took off 0 bases at V and 11 bases at J, with 10 bases between the two ends. Germline V lookup: CDR1 SNHLY, CDR2 FYNNEI. CDR3 region: CASSEAMGLAFF. CDR3 in DNA: TGTGCCAGCAGTGAAGCTATGGGGTTGGCTTTCTTT.

This clonotype was found a few times. This chain joins TRBV5-6 and TRBJ1-2; 11 nucleotides agree with TRBD1. CDR1 and CDR2 from the germline V gene are SGHDT and YYEEEE. The V segment lost 1 base and the J segment 7 bases; nucleotides outside the gene matches: 6. The CDR3 totals 15 residues. The CDR3 DNA follows: TGTGCCAGCAGCTTGCCGGGACAGGGGGGATCTGGCTACACCTTC. This codes for CASSLPGQGGSGYTF.

The J gene is TRBJ2-1, the V gene TRBV4-3; no clear D. Per germline, CDR1 LGHNA and CDR2 YSLEER. V lost 6 bases and J 7 bases, leaving 10 bases between the germline ends. The CDR3 is 12 amino acids. The CDR3 here is CASSRVGNEQFF. CDR3 DNA sequence: TGCGCCAGCAGTCGCGTCGGGAATGAGCAGTTCTTC.

The gene calls are TRBV6-2 or TRBV6-3 and TRBJ2-5; weak D call: TRBD2 (7 bases). The length of the CDR3 is 14 residues. Germline loops: CDR1 MNHEY, CDR2 SVGEGT. V shed 5 bases and J shed 5 bases, with 15 bases lying between them. Here the CDR3 reads CASSRGAWVETQYF. The CDR3 bases are TGTGCCAGCAGTCGGGGGGCCTGGGTGGAGACCCAGTACTTC.

The rearrangement uses TRBV7-7 and TRBJ2-7; D could derive from TRBD1 or TRBD2 (6 bases each). CDR3 length equals 12 residues. Trimming left V 10 bases short and J 2 bases short, with 12 bases between. Per germline, CDR1 SSHAT and CDR2 FNYEAQ (reference sequence). In DNA form, the CDR3 reads TGTGCCACCCAAAGGGGGGCCTACGAGCAGTACTTC. Protein product: CATQRGAYEQYF.

The V and J genes are TRBV29-1 and TRBJ2-7; 7 bases are shared with TRBD2. The CDR3 is 16 residues long. V gave up 4 bases and J gave up 5 bases; unmatched junction bases: 17. CDR1 is SQVTM, CDR2 ANQGSEA, per germline. The CDR3 sequence is CSVGPVGGWARHEQYF. CDR3 DNA: TGCAGCGTTGGGCCCGTCGGGGGGTGGGCGCGGCACGAGCAGTACTTC.

This clonotype was counted a few times. V and J are TRBV29-1 and TRBJ2-3; the D is unclear. The CDR3 is 14 amino acids. CDR1 SQVTM and CDR2 ANQGSEA come from the germline V gene. V lost 3 bases and J lost 3, with 13 bases in between. The CDR3 loop reads CSVEVFTGTDTQYF. CDR3 bases: TGCAGCGTTGAGGTTTTTACCGGGACAGATACGCAGTATTTT.

This chain connects TRBV15 to TRBJ2-5; the D gene is possibly TRBD2 (5 bases). Germline loops: CDR1 LNHNV, CDR2 YYDKDF (reference sequence). The CDR3 is 17 residues long. With 5 bases removed from V and 5 bases from J, the gap between germline ends came to 24 bases. The CDR3 spells CATSHPDGIASRETQYF. CDR3 coding DNA: TGTGCCACCAGCCACCCCGACGGGATAGCGTCCCGGGAGACCCAGTACTTC.

The chain employs TRBV6-2 or TRBV6-3 and TRBJ2-7; no clear D. V lost 5 bases and J 9 bases, leaving 14 bases between the germline ends. The CDR3 runs 12 residues. Germline CDR1 and CDR2: MNHEY and SVGEGT. CDR3 loop: CASSTDWLGQYF. As DNA, the CDR3 is TGTGCCAGCAGTACAGACTGGCTCGGGCAGTACTTC.

The V and J genes are TRBV15 and TRBJ2-5, with unresolved D. Germline-derived CDR1 and CDR2 are LNHNV and YYDKDF (reference sequence). Trimming took off 5 bases at V and 1 base at J, with 20 bases between the two ends. This CDR3 is 17 amino acids long. CDR3: CATSFGPPGRPQETQYF. The CDR3 nucleotides read TGTGCCACCAGCTTCGGACCCCCCGGTCGCCCCCAAGAGACCCAGTACTTC.

V gene TRBV29-1 combines with J gene TRBJ2-7; 10 positions match TRBD1. There are 14 residues in the CDR3. Germline CDR1 SQVTM, CDR2 ANQGSEA. Losses at the gene ends were 6 bases for V and 3 bases for J; bases not matched to a gene: 8. The CDR3: CSVTRGQGYYEQYF. CDR3 coding DNA: TGCAGCGTAACCCGGGGACAGGGGTACTACGAGCAGTACTTC.

The chain carries TRBV6-5 and TRBJ1-1; TRBD1 matches at 7 bases. Germline values: CDR1 MNHEY, CDR2 SVGAGI. V gave up 2 bases and J gave up 1 base; unmatched junction bases: 10. CDR3 size: 17 residues. The DNA for the CDR3 is TGTGCCAGCAGTTACACCCACCCGGGACAGACGAACACTGAAGCTTTCTTT. It is translated as CASSYTHPGQTNTEAFF.

The chain links TRBV18 to TRBJ2-7; unclear D gene. In germline, CDR1 is KGHSH, CDR2 LQKENI. This CDR3 has 15 residues. V lost 0 bases to trimming and J lost 0 bases, with 9 bases between them. In DNA form, the CDR3 reads TGTGCCAGCTCACCACCGACAAGGAACTCCTACGAGCAGTACTTC. This codes for CASSPPTRNSYEQYF.

The gene calls are TRBV5-1 and TRBJ1-2; the D gene is possibly TRBD1 (6 bases). From germline, CDR1 is SGHRS and CDR2 YFSETQ. This CDR3 spans 14 amino acids. Trimming pared 3 bases from V and 2 bases from J, leaving 11 bases between. CDR3 DNA sequence: TGCGCCAGCAGCTCGCTGGACAGCAACTATGGCTACACCTTC. This codes for CASSSLDSNYGYTF.

CDR3 nucleotides: TGTGCCAGCAGTTACTCTGCAGGGTACTATGGCTACACCTTC. The encoded protein is CASSYSAGYYGYTF. The gene calls are TRBV6-5 and TRBJ1-2, with a possible D match to TRBD1 (5 bases). The CDR3 has 14 amino acids. Germline-derived CDR1 and CDR2 are MNHEY and SVGAGI. The germline V and J ends were trimmed by 0 bases and 3 bases, with 8 bases remaining between them.

The chain combines TRBV20-1 with TRBJ1-1; a possible D gene is TRBD1 (6 bases). The CDR3 length is 13 residues. The ends were cut back, 6 bases at V and 7 bases at J, with 18 bases in the middle. Germline V gives CDR1 DFQATT, CDR2 SNEGSKA (reference sequence). The CDR3 sequence: CSARDKTTFEAFF. The CDR3 DNA reads TGCAGTGCCCGGGACAAGACGACTTTTGAAGCTTTCTTT.

The rearrangement links TRBV6-1 to TRBJ1-4; 9 nucleotides line up with TRBD1. Trimming removed 6 bases from V and 0 bases from J; junction bases left unmatched: 11. This CDR3 has 18 amino acids. Germline V gene data show CDR1 as MNHNS and CDR2 as SASEGT. The CDR3 nucleotides read TGTGCCAGCAGGAAGGGGACAGGGCCAACTACAACTAATGAAAAACTGTTTTTT. It is translated as CASRKGTGPTTTNEKLFF.

This clonotype has only a few counts. This rearrangement joins TRBV12-3 or TRBV12-4 to TRBJ1-1, with a possible D match to TRBD1 (5 bases). V lost 5 bases to trimming and J lost 10 bases, with 11 bases between them. The CDR3 extends over 11 amino acids. DNA of the CDR3: TGTGCCAGCAGTCCGGGACTTGGAGCTTTCTTT. The encoded protein is CASSPGLGAFF.

The rearrangement uses TRBV29-1 and TRBJ2-3; the D is unclear. This CDR3 region has 15 residues. The germline gives CDR1 SQVTM, CDR2 ANQGSEA. Trimming removed 6 bases from V and 0 bases from J, with 16 bases in between. CDR3: CSVNQERLSTDTQYF. DNA for the CDR3: TGCAGCGTCAACCAGGAGAGGTTGAGCACAGATACGCAGTATTTT.

The chain has TRBV30 and TRBJ1-5; tentatively, D is TRBD1 (5 bases). The CDR3 length is 14 residues. Trimming cost V 3 bases and J 0 bases, with 9 bases left between them. Germline V lookup: CDR1 GTSNPN, CDR2 SVGIG (reference sequence). The CDR3 reads CAWRDIHSNQPQHF. The CDR3 nucleotides are TGTGCCTGGAGGGACATTCATAGCAATCAGCCCCAGCATTTT.

The genes are TRBV28 and TRBJ1-6, with D unclear. Per germline, CDR1 MDHEN and CDR2 SYDVKM. The CDR3 consists of 13 residues. The ends were cut back, 5 bases at V and 8 bases at J, with 10 bases in the middle. CDR3 amino acids: CASSRTYDSPLHF. CDR3 in DNA: TGTGCCAGCAGTAGGACTTATGATTCACCCCTCCACTTT.

The rearrangement links TRBV2 to TRBJ2-4; TRBD1 matches 7 bases. CDR1 SNHLY and CDR2 FYNNEI come from the germline V gene. Trimming at V came to 7 bases and at J to 5 bases, leaving 5 bases not matched to a gene. CDR3 length: 13 amino acids. CDR3 coding DNA: TGTGCCAGCAACCGGGACAGAGAAAACATTCAGTACTTC. The encoded protein is CASNRDRENIQYF. Full variable domain (missing parts from reference TRBV2 and TRBJ2-4): EPEVTQTPSHQVTQMGQEVILRCVPISNHLYFYWYRQILGQKVEFLVSFYNNEISEKSEIFDDQFSVERPDGSNFTLKIRSTKLEDSAMYFCASNRDRENIQYFGAGTRLSVL.

This clonotype was counted only a few times. This chain uses TRBV12-3 or TRBV12-4 with TRBJ2-7; D possibly corresponds to TRBD1 (6 bases). This CDR3 comprises 12 residues. V lost 5 bases to trimming and J lost 7 bases, with 12 bases between them. CDR3 sequence: CASSPGHKEQYF. DNA for the CDR3: TGTGCCAGCAGTCCGGGACATAAGGAGCAGTACTTC.